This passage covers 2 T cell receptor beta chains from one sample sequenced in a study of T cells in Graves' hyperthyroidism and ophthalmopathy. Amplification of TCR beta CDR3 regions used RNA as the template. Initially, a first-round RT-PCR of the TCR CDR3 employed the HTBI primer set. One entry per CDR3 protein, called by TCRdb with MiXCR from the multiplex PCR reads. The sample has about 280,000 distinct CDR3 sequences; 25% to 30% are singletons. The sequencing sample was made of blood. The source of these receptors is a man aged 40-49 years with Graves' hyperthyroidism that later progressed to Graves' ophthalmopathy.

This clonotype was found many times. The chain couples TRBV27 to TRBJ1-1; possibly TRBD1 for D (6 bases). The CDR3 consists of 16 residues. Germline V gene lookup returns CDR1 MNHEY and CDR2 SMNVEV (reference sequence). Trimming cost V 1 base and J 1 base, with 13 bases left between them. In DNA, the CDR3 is TGTGCCAGCAGTTTATTAGGTCTGGGACAGAACACTGAAGCTTTCTTT. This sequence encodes CASSLLGLGQNTEAFF.

CDR3: CASSQEQLGNYGYTF. CDR3 nucleotides: TGTGCCAGCAGCCAAGAACAGCTAGGTAACTATGGCTACACCTTC. J is TRBJ1-2 and V is TRBV3-1; D remains unclear. This CDR3 comprises 15 residues. The germline CDR1 and CDR2 sequences are LGHDT and YNNKEL (reference sequence). Trimming pared 0 bases from V and 1 base from J, leaving 9 bases between.